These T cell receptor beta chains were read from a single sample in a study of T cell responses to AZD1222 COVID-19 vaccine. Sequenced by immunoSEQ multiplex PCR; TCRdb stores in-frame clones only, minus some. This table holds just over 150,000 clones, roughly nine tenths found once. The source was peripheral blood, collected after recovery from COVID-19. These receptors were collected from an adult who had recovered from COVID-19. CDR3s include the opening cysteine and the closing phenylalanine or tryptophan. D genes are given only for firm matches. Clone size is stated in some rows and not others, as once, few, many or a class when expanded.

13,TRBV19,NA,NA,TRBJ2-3,CASSIDRTDTQYF,TGTGCCAGTAGTATAGACAGAACAGATACGCAGTATTTT
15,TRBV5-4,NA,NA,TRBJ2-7,CASSLEDGGTYEQYF,TGTGCCAGCAGCTTGGAGGACGGTGGGACCTACGAGCAGTACTTC
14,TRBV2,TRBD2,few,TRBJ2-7,CASRGTSGGYEQYF,TGTGCCAGCAGGGGCACTAGCGGGGGATACGAGCAGTACTTC
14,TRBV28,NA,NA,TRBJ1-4,CASSLGRRNEKLFF,TGTGCCAGCAGTTTAGGGCGGAGAAATGAAAAACTGTTTTTT
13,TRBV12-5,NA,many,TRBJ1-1,CASGLDIFTEAFF,TGTGCTAGTGGTTTGGACATTTTCACTGAAGCTTTCTTT
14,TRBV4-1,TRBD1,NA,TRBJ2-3,CASSPGQGTDTQYF,TGCGCCAGCAGCCCGGGACAGGGCACAGATACGCAGTATTTT
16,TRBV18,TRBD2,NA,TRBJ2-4,CASSPVAGGRWNIQYF,TGTGCCAGCTCCCCAGTGGCGGGGGGCAGGTGGAACATTCAGTACTTC
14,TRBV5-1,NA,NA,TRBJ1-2,CASSLQPTNYGYTF,TGCGCCAGCAGCTTACAGCCCACTAACTATGGCTACACCTTC
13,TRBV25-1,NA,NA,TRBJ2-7,CASSVGGSYEQYF,TGTGCCAGCAGTGTAGGGGGATCCTACGAGCAGTACTTC
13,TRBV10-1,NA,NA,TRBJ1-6,CASSRGLYSPLHF,TGCGCCAGCAGTAGAGGATTGTATTCACCCCTCCACTTT
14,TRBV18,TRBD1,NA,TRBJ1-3,CASSLQGSGNTIYF,TGTGCCAGCTCTCTACAGGGGAGTGGAAACACCATATATTTT
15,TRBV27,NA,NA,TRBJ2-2,CASSSFDRYTGELFF,TGTGCCAGCAGTTCCTTCGACAGATACACCGGGGAGCTGTTTTTT
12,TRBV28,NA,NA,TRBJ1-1,CATWTPNTEAFF,TGTGCCACGTGGACACCGAACACTGAAGCTTTCTTT
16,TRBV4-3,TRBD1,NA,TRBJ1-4,CASSQDRSRGGEKLFF,TGCGCCAGCAGCCAAGATCGCAGCAGGGGGGGGGAAAAACTGTTTTTT
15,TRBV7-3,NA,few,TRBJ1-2,CASSIGSEGDYGYTF,TGTGCCAGCAGCATTGGATCCGAGGGAGACTATGGCTACACCTTC
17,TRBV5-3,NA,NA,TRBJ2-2,CARSPPQLQANTGELFF,TGTGCCAGAAGCCCCCCCCAGCTGCAAGCGAACACCGGGGAGCTGTTTTTT
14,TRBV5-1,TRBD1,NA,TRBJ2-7,CASSSGTGDYEQYF,TGCGCCAGCAGCTCCGGGACAGGGGACTACGAGCAGTACTTC
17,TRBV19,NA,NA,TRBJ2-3,CAAGGQGRRPGADTQYF,TGTGCAGCCGGGGGGCAGGGGCGACGGCCGGGGGCAGATACGCAGTATTTT
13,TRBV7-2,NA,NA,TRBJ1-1,CASSSLRGTEAFF,TGTGCCAGCAGCTCGCTCAGGGGCACTGAAGCTTTCTTT
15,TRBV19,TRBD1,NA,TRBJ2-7,CASSYLTGTGYEQYF,TGTGCCAGTAGTTACCTGACAGGGACGGGCTACGAGCAGTACTTC
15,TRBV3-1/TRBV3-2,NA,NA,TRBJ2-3,CASGGSSPSTDTQYF,TGTGCCAGCGGAGGGAGCAGCCCTTCCACAGATACGCAGTATTTT
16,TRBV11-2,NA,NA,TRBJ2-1,CASSPGARGLNNEQFF,TGTGCCAGCAGCCCCGGGGCGCGGGGGCTAAACAATGAGCAGTTCTTC
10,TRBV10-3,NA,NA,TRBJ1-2,CAISDGGYTF,TGTGCCATCAGTGACGGTGGCTACACCTTC
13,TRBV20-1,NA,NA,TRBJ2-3,CSASPGPLDGQYF,TGCAGTGCTAGTCCCGGGCCACTTGACGGGCAGTATTTT
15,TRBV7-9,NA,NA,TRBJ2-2,CASSLGVGDTGELFF,TGTGCCAGCAGCTTAGGGGTAGGGGACACCGGGGAGCTGTTTTTT
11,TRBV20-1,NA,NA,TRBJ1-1,CSARVDTEAFF,TGCAGTGCTAGAGTTGACACTGAAGCTTTCTTT
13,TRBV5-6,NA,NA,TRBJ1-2,CASSSQELYGYTF,TGTGCCAGCAGCTCTCAGGAGTTGTATGGCTACACCTTC
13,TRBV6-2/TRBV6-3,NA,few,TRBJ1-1,CASSYTRNTEAFF,TGTGCCAGCAGTTATACGCGGAACACTGAAGCTTTCTTT
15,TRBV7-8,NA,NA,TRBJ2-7,CASSLSRTGLYEQYF,TGTGCCAGCAGCTTATCCCGAACAGGGCTGTACGAGCAGTACTTC
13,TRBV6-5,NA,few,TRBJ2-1,CASSYASPNEQFF,TGTGCCAGCAGTTACGCAAGTCCCAATGAGCAGTTCTTC
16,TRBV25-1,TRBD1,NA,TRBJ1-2,CASSEFSGQGDYGYTF,TGTGCCAGCAGTGAATTCTCCGGACAGGGGGACTATGGCTACACCTTC
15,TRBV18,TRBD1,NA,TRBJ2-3,CASSPIGQGARAQYF,TGTGCCAGCTCACCTATAGGACAGGGGGCGAGGGCGCAGTATTTT
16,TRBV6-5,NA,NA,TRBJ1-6,CASSYPTVMTNSPLHF,TGTGCCAGCAGTTACCCGACCGTTATGACAAATTCACCCCTCCACTTT
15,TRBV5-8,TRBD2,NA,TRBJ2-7,CASSLEGLAGREQYF,TGTGCCAGCAGCTTGGAGGGCCTAGCGGGAAGGGAGCAGTACTTC
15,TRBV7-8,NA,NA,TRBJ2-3,CASSLGRGEVDTQYF,TGTGCCAGCAGCTTAGGTCGGGGTGAGGTAGATACGCAGTATTTT
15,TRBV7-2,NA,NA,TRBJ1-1,CASSLDPGVHTEAFF,TGTGCCAGCAGCTTAGATCCAGGTGTCCACACTGAAGCTTTCTTT
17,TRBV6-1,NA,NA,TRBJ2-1,CASSEGSGLLISPEQFF,TGTGCCAGCAGTGAAGGGAGTGGCCTACTGATCAGTCCTGAGCAGTTCTTC